A selection of T cell receptor beta chains follows, all from one sample in a study of blood T cells in healthy people across ages. Each CDR3 protein gets one entry after TCRdb re-called the 5' RACE reads with MiXCR. The table lists 600,000 to 1,000,000 distinct CDR3 sequences, over 45% of them singletons. Sequences were obtained from blood. These receptors were taken from a man aged 25-40 years in good health. Each CDR3 is given with its conserved first and last residue. The D gene is left open where the match is weak. Clone size is shown for a subset of rows, as once, few, many or a class of expanded clone.

CDR3aa: CASRHEAVDNQPQHF; CDR3nt: TGTGCCAGCAGGCATGAGGCGGTAGACAATCAGCCCCAGCATTTT; d_gene: -; j_gene: TRBJ1-5; v_gene: TRBV6-2/TRBV6-3; abundance: few
CDR3aa: CSAARPGETQYF; CDR3nt: TGCAGTGCAGCAAGACCGGGGGAGACCCAGTACTTC; d_gene: -; j_gene: TRBJ2-5; v_gene: TRBV20-1; abundance: many
CDR3aa: CASSLGGAKNIQYF; CDR3nt: TGTGCCAGCAGCTTAGGGGGAGCCAAAAACATTCAGTACTTC; d_gene: -; j_gene: TRBJ2-4; v_gene: TRBV5-1; abundance: few
CDR3aa: CASSRIGSNSPLHF; CDR3nt: TGTGCCAGCAGCCGGATCGGGAGCAATTCACCCCTCCACTTT; d_gene: -; j_gene: TRBJ1-6; v_gene: TRBV3-1; abundance: -
CDR3aa: CASSQDLKLQETQYF; CDR3nt: TGTGCCAGCAGCCAAGATCTCAAACTACAAGAGACCCAGTACTTC; d_gene: -; j_gene: TRBJ2-5; v_gene: TRBV3-1; abundance: -
CDR3aa: CASSQGQGGVPNEKLFF; CDR3nt: TGCGCCAGCAGCCAAGGACAAGGCGGGGTCCCTAATGAAAAACTGTTTTTT; d_gene: -; j_gene: TRBJ1-4; v_gene: TRBV4-3; abundance: few
CDR3aa: CAISESNYQFF; CDR3nt: TGTGCCATCAGTGAGTCCAACTACCAGTTCTTC; d_gene: -; j_gene: TRBJ2-1; v_gene: TRBV10-3; abundance: -
CDR3aa: CASSFGQGYRGYTF; CDR3nt: TGTGCCAGCAGTTTTGGGCAGGGATATCGAGGCTACACCTTC; d_gene: -; j_gene: TRBJ1-2; v_gene: TRBV12-3/TRBV12-4; abundance: few
CDR3aa: CSVGKFGGEETQYF; CDR3nt: TGCAGCGTTGGAAAGTTTGGGGGCGAAGAGACCCAGTACTTC; d_gene: -; j_gene: TRBJ2-5; v_gene: TRBV29-1; abundance: -
CDR3aa: CASSLGQGINQPQHF; CDR3nt: TGTGCCAGCAGCTTGGGACAGGGTATTAATCAGCCCCAGCATTTT; d_gene: TRBD1; j_gene: TRBJ1-5; v_gene: TRBV12-3/TRBV12-4; abundance: -
CDR3aa: CASSGQVGETQYF; CDR3nt: TGTGCCAGCAGCGGACAGGTCGGGGAGACCCAGTACTTC; d_gene: -; j_gene: TRBJ2-5; v_gene: TRBV9; abundance: -
CDR3aa: CASGLGTRHEQYF; CDR3nt: TGTGCTAGTGGTTTGGGGACTAGACACGAGCAGTACTTC; d_gene: TRBD2; j_gene: TRBJ2-7; v_gene: TRBV12-5; abundance: -
CDR3aa: CASSQPTSGKSPDTQYF; CDR3nt: TGTGCCAGTAGCCAACCGACTAGCGGGAAAAGCCCAGATACGCAGTATTTT; d_gene: TRBD2; j_gene: TRBJ2-3; v_gene: TRBV4-2; abundance: once
CDR3aa: CSVFAEGRDKRSEQYF; CDR3nt: TGCAGCGTTTTCGCGGAGGGCCGGGACAAACGTAGCGAGCAGTACTTC; d_gene: -; j_gene: TRBJ2-7; v_gene: TRBV29-1; abundance: -
CDR3aa: CASRAGQPPETQYF; CDR3nt: TGTGCCAGCAGAGCGGGACAGCCCCCCGAGACCCAGTACTTC; d_gene: -; j_gene: TRBJ2-5; v_gene: TRBV12-3/TRBV12-4; abundance: many
CDR3aa: CASSFRPGGTDTQYF; CDR3nt: TGTGCCAGCAGCTTTAGACCTGGAGGTACAGATACGCAGTATTTT; d_gene: -; j_gene: TRBJ2-3; v_gene: TRBV7-2; abundance: -
CDR3aa: CSAGLGARETQYF; CDR3nt: TGCAGTGCTGGACTCGGGGCCCGAGAGACCCAGTACTTC; d_gene: -; j_gene: TRBJ2-5; v_gene: TRBV20-1; abundance: few